This is a list of T cell receptor beta chains from one sample in a study of T cell therapy after organ transplantation. TCRdb's copy holds only in-frame clones and misses some; the assay was immunoSEQ multiplex PCR. The sample has approximately 1,500 clones; about three quarters are singletons. Antigens for these TCRs are unknown. This specimen consisted of CD8+ T cells from blood, obtained after autologous CMV-specific T cell therapy. These receptor sequences come from a human patient who had received a solid organ transplant and had CMV disease. Among the T cells, some may be from the graft donor. CDR3s include the opening cysteine and the closing phenylalanine or tryptophan. A D gene is named only where the DNA matches it firmly. The size entry is marked missing in some rows and otherwise reads once, few, many or a size class.

v_gene: TRBV19
d_gene: TRBD1
j_gene: TRBJ1-2
abundance: -
CDR3nt: TGTGCCAGTAGTATGGGACAGGGATTCGATGGCTACACCTTC
CDR3aa: CASSMGQGFDGYTF

v_gene: TRBV11-3
d_gene: -
j_gene: TRBJ2-1
abundance: -
CDR3nt: TGTGCCAGCAGCGAAACGACGTACGGTGAGCAGTTCTTC
CDR3aa: CASSETTYGEQFF

v_gene: TRBV9
d_gene: -
j_gene: TRBJ2-7
abundance: -
CDR3nt: TGTGCCAGCAGCCCTCGCCGCTCCTACGAGCAGTACTTC
CDR3aa: CASSPRRSYEQYF

v_gene: TRBV5-6
d_gene: -
j_gene: TRBJ1-6
abundance: few
CDR3nt: TGTGCCAGCAGCTTGTGGGCACCAGATAATTCACCCCTCCACTTT
CDR3aa: CASSLWAPDNSPLHF

v_gene: TRBV27
d_gene: -
j_gene: TRBJ2-7
abundance: few
CDR3nt: TGTGCCAGCAGTCTTTGGGGGGTTAACTACGAGCAGTACTTC
CDR3aa: CASSLWGVNYEQYF

v_gene: TRBV7-9
d_gene: TRBD2
j_gene: TRBJ2-1
abundance: -
CDR3nt: TGTGCCAGCACCACTAGCGGGTTTAATGAGCAGTTCTTC
CDR3aa: CASTTSGFNEQFF

v_gene: TRBV6-5
d_gene: -
j_gene: TRBJ1-4
abundance: -
CDR3nt: TGTGCCAGCAGTTCGGGGCAGAAACTGTTTTTT
CDR3aa: CASSSGQKLFF

v_gene: TRBV27
d_gene: TRBD2
j_gene: TRBJ2-3
abundance: -
CDR3nt: TGTGCCAGCAGTTTATTGTTCGGGAGGGTTTCAGATACGCAGTATTTT
CDR3aa: CASSLLFGRVSDTQYF

v_gene: TRBV6-4
d_gene: -
j_gene: TRBJ2-2
abundance: -
CDR3nt: TGTGCCAGCAGTGAGGGCCCGCACACCGGGGAGCTGTTTTTT
CDR3aa: CASSEGPHTGELFF

v_gene: TRBV5-6
d_gene: TRBD1
j_gene: TRBJ2-7
abundance: -
CDR3nt: TGTGCCAGCAGCTTGGTCCCTGGACAGGGGATGCACGAGCAGTACTTC
CDR3aa: CASSLVPGQGMHEQYF

v_gene: TRBV29-1
d_gene: TRBD1
j_gene: TRBJ1-1
abundance: few
CDR3nt: TGCAGCGTTGAAGATGGGACAGGTTTAGATGCTTTCTTT
CDR3aa: CSVEDGTGLDAFF

v_gene: TRBV2
d_gene: -
j_gene: TRBJ1-4
abundance: -
CDR3nt: TGTGCCAGCAGTGAGTCGACAGCAACTAATGAAAAACTGTTTTTT
CDR3aa: CASSESTATNEKLFF

v_gene: TRBV21-1
d_gene: -
j_gene: TRBJ1-1
abundance: -
CDR3nt: TGTGCCAGCAGTAACGACAGGCTGAACACTGAAGCTTTCTTT
CDR3aa: CASSNDRLNTEAFF

v_gene: TRBV9
d_gene: TRBD2
j_gene: TRBJ2-3
abundance: -
CDR3nt: TGTGCCAGCAGCGAGGCAGGACTAGCGGGGAGTAAGGATACGCAGTATTTT
CDR3aa: CASSEAGLAGSKDTQYF

v_gene: TRBV6-5
d_gene: -
j_gene: TRBJ1-2
abundance: few
CDR3nt: TGTGCCAGCATTCATCGTGGATGGGGTGGCTACACCTTC
CDR3aa: CASIHRGWGGYTF

v_gene: TRBV19
d_gene: TRBD2
j_gene: TRBJ2-5
abundance: once
CDR3nt: TGTGCCAGTAGTATCGCTAGCGGGGGTGAATACCAAGAGACCCAGTACTTC
CDR3aa: CASSIASGGEYQETQYF

v_gene: TRBV6-1
d_gene: -
j_gene: TRBJ2-7
abundance: -
CDR3nt: TGTGCCAGCACCCCTCGAAGGGGGAGCTCCTACGAGCAGTACTTC
CDR3aa: CASTPRRGSSYEQYF

v_gene: TRBV19
d_gene: TRBD2
j_gene: TRBJ2-1
abundance: once
CDR3nt: TGTGCCAGTAGTATAGGTAGCGGGGTGTCCTACAATGAGCAGTTCTTC
CDR3aa: CASSIGSGVSYNEQFF

v_gene: TRBV5-1
d_gene: -
j_gene: TRBJ1-5
abundance: -
CDR3nt: TGCGCCAGCAGCCCGGGTTTCGTCGGAAATCAGCCCCAGCATTTT
CDR3aa: CASSPGFVGNQPQHF

v_gene: TRBV7-2
d_gene: -
j_gene: TRBJ1-1
abundance: -
CDR3nt: TGTGCCAGCAGCTTGGACGTGGGCACTGAAGCTTTCTTT
CDR3aa: CASSLDVGTEAFF

v_gene: TRBV27
d_gene: TRBD2
j_gene: TRBJ2-1
abundance: -
CDR3nt: TGTGCCAGCAGTACCGGGACTAGCGGGGGGGCCTCCTACAATGAGCAGTTCTTC
CDR3aa: CASSTGTSGGASYNEQFF

v_gene: TRBV10-2
d_gene: TRBD2
j_gene: TRBJ2-2
abundance: -
CDR3nt: TGCGCCAGCGGAACTAGCGGGGGGAACACCGGGGAGCTGTTTTTT
CDR3aa: CASGTSGGNTGELFF

v_gene: TRBV9
d_gene: TRBD2
j_gene: TRBJ2-5
abundance: once
CDR3nt: TGTGCCAGCAGCCGGTCAGCGGGAGTGGGCCAAGAGACCCAGTACTTC
CDR3aa: CASSRSAGVGQETQYF

v_gene: TRBV2
d_gene: -
j_gene: TRBJ1-4
abundance: few
CDR3nt: TGTGCCAGCAGGTCCGGGACACTCGAAAAACTGTTTTTT
CDR3aa: CASRSGTLEKLFF

v_gene: TRBV7-9
d_gene: TRBD2
j_gene: TRBJ2-2
abundance: -
CDR3nt: TGTGCCAGCAGCTTAAATCCAGCGGGAGCCGGAACCGGGGAGCTGTTTTTT
CDR3aa: CASSLNPAGAGTGELFF

v_gene: TRBV10-1
d_gene: TRBD1
j_gene: TRBJ2-7
abundance: once
CDR3nt: TGCGCCAGCAGTGGGGGGACAGGCTACGAGCAGTACTTC
CDR3aa: CASSGGTGYEQYF